The following is a TCR beta chain sequence with its context. The antigen this receptor binds is unknown. No base qualities exist here, and no much larger clone lies one base off it. This sample is drawn from a study of technical replicates of blood from a handful of donors (dated by TCRdb to 2016 to 2017). The CDR3 covers 15 residues, taking in both the cysteine and the phenylalanine. Here the CDR3 DNA is all that survives: 45 bases in frame from base 1. The germline V gene specifies SGDLS as CDR1 and YYNGEE as CDR2. Unmatched junction bases come to 4, with V trimmed by 0 bases and J by 7 bases. The library was produced with the immunoSEQ multiplex PCR assay. TCRdb took this table from immuneACCESS and kept in-frame rearrangements with V and J called. Such tables lack part of the clones; where checked against another copy, unresolved V genes explain under half of the gap, and the rest is unexplained. The sample has tens of thousands of clones on record, about 91% of them singletons. The leading ten clones occupy 0.2% to 0.3% of the sample.

The chain is encoded by TRBV9 joined to TRBJ2-1; 10 central nucleotides agree with TRBD2. Sample: T cells isolated from PBMCs. This receptor was identified in a human donor in good health. The CDR3 protein sequence reads: CASSVGNSGGNEQFF. The DNA reads TGTGCCAGCAGCGTAGGTAATAGCGGGGGGAATGAGCAGTTCTTC.